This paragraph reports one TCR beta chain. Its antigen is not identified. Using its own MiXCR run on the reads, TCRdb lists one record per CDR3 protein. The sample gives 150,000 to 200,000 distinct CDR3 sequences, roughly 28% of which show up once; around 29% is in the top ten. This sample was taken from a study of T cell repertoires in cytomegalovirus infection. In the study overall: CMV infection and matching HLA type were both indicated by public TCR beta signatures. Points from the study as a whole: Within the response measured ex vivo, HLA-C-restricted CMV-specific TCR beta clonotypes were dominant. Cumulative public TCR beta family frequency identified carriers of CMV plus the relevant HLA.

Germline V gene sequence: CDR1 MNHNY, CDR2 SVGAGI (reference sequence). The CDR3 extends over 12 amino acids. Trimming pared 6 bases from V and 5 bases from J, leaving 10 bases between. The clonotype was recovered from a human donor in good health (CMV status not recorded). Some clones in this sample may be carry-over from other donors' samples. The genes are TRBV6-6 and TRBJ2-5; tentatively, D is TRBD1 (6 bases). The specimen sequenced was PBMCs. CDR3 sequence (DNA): TGTGCCAGCAGACCCGACAGGGAGACCCAGTACTTC. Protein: CASRPDRETQYF.